Listed here is a single T cell receptor (beta chain). No antigen is known for it. This specimen belongs to a study of graft-versus-host responses after intestinal transplantation. Overall study context: The whole recipient group had anti-thymocyte globulin induction followed by tacrolimus and steroids for around 3 years. General observations from the study: Association was observed between peak circulating GvH clone levels and early post-transplant HvG declines. Detected in recipient marrow were GvH clones, some of which were first observed in ileum or blood. In patients with graft-donor T cell macrochimerism, allograft graft-versus-host to host-versus-graft clonal ratios were high.

Measured with immunoSEQ multiplex PCR; TCRdb has only the in-frame clones, and not every one. The sample contains tens of thousands of clones, 85% to 95% of which appear only once. V was pared by 4 bases and J by 0 bases, with 13 bases between. Germline lookup yields CDR1 LNHNV and CDR2 YYDKDF (reference sequence). The CDR3 consists of 16 residues. The J gene is TRBJ2-1, the V gene TRBV15; D remains ambiguous. The sample consisted of PBMCs, taken approximately 250 days after intestinal transplant. The source of this sequence is a human patient who received an intestinal transplant, so some T cells may come from the graft donor. CDR3 nucleotides: TGTGCCACCAGCAAGCTGGGCCGGAGCTCCTACAATGAGCAGTTCTTC. It codes for CATSKLGRSSYNEQFF.